The present T cell receptor beta chain was sequenced within a study of blood T cell repertoires in COVID-19. Study-level information: The study drew acute and convalescent COVID-19 samples from the United States, Italy and Spain. T cells, B-cell-depleted T cells, or PBMCs provided the cDNA or gDNA that served as material.

In the original workflow: Estimation of nucleated cell counts relied on the amplification of reference gene primers. This table comes from immunoSEQ multiplex PCR, and its TCRdb copy is limited to in-frame clones, with some not included. V and J calls and clone size are copied from that table; D and trimming were computed from the DNA. The sample shows 80,000 to 95,000 clones, under 80% of them seen only once. The specimen sequenced was peripheral blood. This sequence originates from a woman of 80 years or more with active or convalescent COVID-19.

CDR3 nucleotide sequence: TGTGCCAGCAGCCCGGACAGGGCGAACACTGAAGCTTTCTTT. It encodes CASSPDRANTEAFF. The chain joins TRBV5-4 to TRBJ1-1, with TRBD1 matching 8 bases. This CDR3 region has 14 residues. Germline V gene lookup returns CDR1 SGHNT and CDR2 YYREEE (reference sequence). V lost 4 bases to trimming and J lost 1 base; unmatched junction nucleotides: 3.